Many counts were recorded for the clone carrying this T cell receptor (beta chain). With 6 bases removed from V and 4 bases from J, the gap between germline ends came to 9 bases. CDR1 and CDR2 (germline): KGHDR, SFDVKD. CDR3 length: 13 amino acids. This entry is derived from a study of human T cells and chemical hapten exposure. TCRdb redid the calling of the RACE reads with MiXCR, one entry per CDR3 protein. Here the sample spans about 140,000 distinct CDR3 sequences, about an eighth being singletons. The sample's time point: patch test 2, 6 weeks after DPC sensitization. The treatment was: therapeutic diphenylcyclopropenone sensitization with weekly scalp DPC. Sample donors consisted of patients with alopecia, aged 18 to 70 years, who were suitable for DPC.

Sample: whole blood, taken in connection with sensitization to the hapten diphenylcyclopropenone (DPC). The chain uses TRBV24-1 and TRBJ2-1, with TRBD1 as a possible D gene (6 bases). This receptor was obtained from a woman aged 50 to 60 with alopecia areata. Some clones in this sample may be carry-over from other donors' samples. CDR3 DNA: TGTGCCACCAGTCAACAGGGATACAATGAGCAGTTCTTC. It specifies CATSQQGYNEQFF.